A selection of T cell receptor beta chains follows, all from one sample in a study of fetal regulatory T cell absence and autoimmunity. This table comes from immunoSEQ multiplex PCR, and its TCRdb copy is limited to in-frame clones, with some not included. The table shows more than 85,000 clones, with approximately 79% occurring only once. Source material: pancreas tissue. The receptors stem from a male donor with IPEX syndrome. The CDR3 runs from the conserved cysteine through the conserved F or W. The D gene is left open where the match is weak. Not every row has a clone size; where given, it reads once, few, many or a size class.

TRBD1 TRBJ2-2 TRBV5-1 - TGCGCCAGCAGCTCCACCGGGACAGGGGTCACCGGGGAGCTGTTTTTT CASSSTGTGVTGELFF
TRBD1 TRBJ1-2 TRBV6-9 - TGTGCCACCGTGGACAGGGTCGAGGGCTACACCTTC CATVDRVEGYTF
TRBD2 TRBJ2-7 TRBV13 - TGTGCCAGCAGCCAGACGGGAGGCAGCTCCTACGAGCAGTACTTC CASSQTGGSSYEQYF
TRBD1 TRBJ1-2 TRBV30 - TGTGCCTGGAGTGCCGGGACAGGGAGAGGCTACACCTTC CAWSAGTGRGYTF
- TRBJ1-1 TRBV6-6 - TGTGCCAGCAGGGAGGGATGGGTCACTGAAGCTTTCTTT CASREGWVTEAFF
TRBD2 TRBJ2-7 TRBV6-4 few TGTGCCAGCAGTGACGGGGGGGTGGGCAGTCTAACCTACGAGCAGTACTTC CASSDGGVGSLTYEQYF
TRBD1 TRBJ1-2 TRBV6-5 once TGTGCCAGCAGACGACCGACAGGGGGCGATGGCTACACCTTC CASRRPTGGDGYTF
- TRBJ2-2 TRBV7-8 - TGTGCCAGCAGCCCCGTCGTAGGGTTCACCGGGGAGCTGTTTTTT CASSPVVGFTGELFF
- TRBJ1-2 TRBV4-1 few TGCGCCAGCAGCCAAGGGGACTTCTATGGCTACACCTTC CASSQGDFYGYTF
- TRBJ1-5 TRBV14 - TGTGCCAGCAGCCTCTTAGACCGATTCCACCATCAGCCCCAGCATTTT CASSLLDRFHHQPQHF
- TRBJ2-6 TRBV5-1 - TGCGCCAGCAGCTTAGACGGCGGTCCTGGGGCCAACGTCCTGACTTTC CASSLDGGPGANVLTF
- TRBJ1-5 TRBV7-2 once TGTGCCAGCAGCTTAGAGTGCAGGCAGCCCCAGCATTTT CASSLECRQPQHF
- TRBJ2-7 TRBV18 - TGTGCCAGCTCACCATCCGGGGACTACGAGCAGTACTTC CASSPSGDYEQYF
- TRBJ1-4 TRBV4-3 - TGCGCCAGCAGCCAAGGCGGGGGCGCAACTAATGAAAAACTGTTTTTT CASSQGGGATNEKLFF
TRBD1 TRBJ1-6 TRBV30 - TGTGCCTGGAGTTCCGGGACAGGGAATTCACCCCTCCACTTT CAWSSGTGNSPLHF
- TRBJ1-2 TRBV30 few TGTGCCTGGGAGGGGAGAAGCTATGGCTACACCTTC CAWEGRSYGYTF
- TRBJ2-1 TRBV9 - TGTGCCAGCAGCTTCGACTCCTACAATGAGCAGTTCTTC CASSFDSYNEQFF
- TRBJ1-2 TRBV4-1 - TGCGCCAGCAGCCAAGTTCACAGGCAAGGAGGCTACACCTTC CASSQVHRQGGYTF
- TRBJ1-6 TRBV19 - TGTGCCAGTAGTATGGCAGGGAGCTATAATTCACCCCTCCACTTT CASSMAGSYNSPLHF
TRBD1 TRBJ1-3 TRBV5-1 - TGCGCCAGCAGCTTGTCGACAGGGGGCCTTAGCTCTGGAAACACCATATATTTT CASSLSTGGLSSGNTIYF
- TRBJ1-1 TRBV11-3 few TGTGCCAGCAGGACCGAAAGGTACACTGAAGCTTTCTTT CASRTERYTEAFF
TRBD1 TRBJ1-1 TRBV11-3 - TGTGCCAGCAGCTTGCGGGGACAGGGAGACACTGAAGCTTTCTTT CASSLRGQGDTEAFF
TRBD2 TRBJ2-7 TRBV29-1 - TGCAGCGTTGCGGCTAGCGGGAGGGCCGCCGAGCAGTACTTC CSVAASGRAAEQYF
- TRBJ2-7 TRBV6-6 few TGTGCCAGCAGTTCCCCCTCCCTCGGGGAGCAGTACTTC CASSSPSLGEQYF
TRBD2 TRBJ2-3 TRBV5-1 - TGCGCCAGCAGCTTGGCCTTAGCGGGGGGCACAGATACGCAGTATTTT CASSLALAGGTDTQYF
- TRBJ1-4 TRBV12-5 few TGTGCTAGTGGTTTGGTACAGGGTGAAAAACTGTTTTTT CASGLVQGEKLFF
- TRBJ1-2 TRBV2 once TGTGCCAGCAGTGAAATCGGGCAGGGAGATGGCTACACCTTC CASSEIGQGDGYTF
- TRBJ2-6 TRBV4-1 - TGCGCCAGCAGCCAAGACAGCTCTGGGGCCAACGTCCTGACTTTC CASSQDSSGANVLTF
- TRBJ1-2 TRBV15 - TGTGCCACCAGCAGAGATAATCTGGCAGGCTACACCTTC CATSRDNLAGYTF
- TRBJ2-3 TRBV19 - TGTGCCAGTAGTCAATCCACAGGGAGCACAGATACGCAGTATTTT CASSQSTGSTDTQYF
- TRBJ2-7 TRBV30 once TGTGCCTGGAGTGTCCAGTCCGGGCAGTACTTC CAWSVQSGQYF
- TRBJ2-1 TRBV7-8 once TGTGCCAGCAGCTTAACCAGGCACAATGAGCAGTTCTTC CASSLTRHNEQFF
- TRBJ2-1 TRBV5-1 - TGCGCCAGCCGCTCCGGGCGGGCCGCCTACAATGAGCAGTTCTTC CASRSGRAAYNEQFF
TRBD2 TRBJ2-1 TRBV11-2 - TGTGCCAGCAGCTTAGCGGGAGGGCCCTATGAGCAGTTCTTC CASSLAGGPYEQFF
- TRBJ1-1 TRBV6-5 - TGTGCCAGCAGTTACGGGGGGACGAACACTGAAGCTTTCTTT CASSYGGTNTEAFF
TRBD1 TRBJ1-3 TRBV18 - TGTGCCAGCTCAACGTACCGGGACAGGGGTTATTTT CASSTYRDRGYF
TRBD1 TRBJ1-4 TRBV5-1 few TGCGCCAGCAGCTTGGGGGACAGGGAGAATGAAAAACTGTTTTTT CASSLGDRENEKLFF
- TRBJ1-1 TRBV2 - TGTGCCAGCAGCGACAGTCTAGGGACTGAAGCTTTCTTT CASSDSLGTEAFF
- TRBJ2-3 TRBV6-1 - TGTGCCAGCAGTGAGGAGGCTAGCACAGATACGCAGTATTTT CASSEEASTDTQYF
- TRBJ2-7 TRBV7-2 - TGTGCCAGCAGCTTAGGTCCGCCCTCCTCCTACGAGCAGTACTTC CASSLGPPSSYEQYF
- TRBJ1-2 TRBV7-9 few TGTGCCAGCAGCTTAGTCGGGCGGACTCCTAACTATGGCTACACCTTC CASSLVGRTPNYGYTF
TRBD1 TRBJ1-1 TRBV27 - TGTGCCAGCAGTCCGCGGGACAGGGGAGGGACTGAAGCTTTCTTT CASSPRDRGGTEAFF
TRBD2 TRBJ2-1 TRBV16 few TGTGCCAGCATCAACGGTCAGCGGGGGGCTTCCTACAATGAGCAGTTCTTC CASINGQRGASYNEQFF
TRBD2 TRBJ2-3 TRBV27 - TGTGCCAGCAGTACCTTGCCGATCCTAGCGGGGGGGCCTGGAGATACGCAGTATTTT CASSTLPILAGGPGDTQYF
TRBD2 TRBJ2-3 TRBV4-1 - TGCGCCAGCAGCCAAGATCCGGGACTAGCGGGAGTAGGTCAGTTGGATACGCAGTATTTT CASSQDPGLAGVGQLDTQYF
TRBD2 TRBJ2-7 TRBV10-3 - TGTGCCATCAGGACTAGCGGGAGGGGTTACGAGCAGTACTTC CAIRTSGRGYEQYF
- TRBJ1-3 TRBV18 - TGTGCCAGCTCACCCCGGCTGGCCGTGCGGAAGCTGGGGGACACCATATATTTT CASSPRLAVRKLGDTIYF
- TRBJ1-2 TRBV9 - TGTGCCAGCAGCGTAGACCCCAGATCGCCTGCAGGGCCTAACTATGGCTACACCTTC CASSVDPRSPAGPNYGYTF
TRBD1 TRBJ1-5 TRBV6-1 - TGTGCCAGCAGTGAACCGATCCGGGACAGGGGGCAGCCCCAGCATTTT CASSEPIRDRGQPQHF
TRBD2 TRBJ2-5 TRBV11-3 - TGTGCCAGCAGCTCCCCTGGGACTAGAGAGACCCAGTACTTC CASSSPGTRETQYF
- TRBJ1-6 TRBV7-2 - TGTGCCAGCAGCAAGAGGGACGGTTCACCCCTCCACTTT CASSKRDGSPLHF
TRBD1 TRBJ2-7 TRBV19 - TGTGCCAGTTCAAGGGGGCTTGGGGGAGAGCAGTACTTC CASSRGLGGEQYF
- TRBJ2-7 TRBV21-1 few TGTGCCAGCAGCAAAACGGCTCGGGACGGAGCCTACGAGCAGTACTTC CASSKTARDGAYEQYF
- TRBJ2-7 TRBV7-9 - TGTGCCACCGGGACGTACTCCTACGAGCAGTACTTC CATGTYSYEQYF
- TRBJ1-2 TRBV15 - TGTGCCACCAGCAGAGATGGGGGGCGCGGGAATGGCTACACCTTC CATSRDGGRGNGYTF
TRBD1 TRBJ1-2 TRBV6-5 - TGTGCCAGCACCAGGACAGGGGGTGGCTACACCTTC CASTRTGGGYTF
TRBD2 TRBJ2-5 TRBV10-2 - TGCGCCAGCAGTGAACTTAGCGGGTTCCAAGAGACCCAGTACTTC CASSELSGFQETQYF
TRBD1 TRBJ2-2 TRBV19 - TGTGCCAGTAGTATTCTAGGGGGCCCGTTCACCGGGGAGCTGTTTTTT CASSILGGPFTGELFF
TRBD1 TRBJ1-2 TRBV7-9 - TGTGCCAGCTCCGGGACAGGGTTTAGGAATGGCTACACCTTC CASSGTGFRNGYTF
- TRBJ2-3 TRBV4-3 - TGCGCCAGCAGCCAAGCTAGCACAGATACGCAGTATTTT CASSQASTDTQYF